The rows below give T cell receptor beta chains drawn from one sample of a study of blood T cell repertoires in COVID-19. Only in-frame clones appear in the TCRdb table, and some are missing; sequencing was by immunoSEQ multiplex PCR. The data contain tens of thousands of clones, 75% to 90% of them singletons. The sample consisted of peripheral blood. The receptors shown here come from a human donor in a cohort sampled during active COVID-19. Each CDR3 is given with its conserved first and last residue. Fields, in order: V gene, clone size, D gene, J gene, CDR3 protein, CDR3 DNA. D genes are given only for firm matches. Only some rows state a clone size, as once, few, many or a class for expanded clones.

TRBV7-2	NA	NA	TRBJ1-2	CASSKDPRGGYTF	TGTGCCAGCAGCAAGGACCCCAGGGGTGGCTACACCTTC
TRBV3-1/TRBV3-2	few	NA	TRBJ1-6	CASSQGRRLAPLHF	TGTGCCAGCAGCCAAGGTCGGCGACTAGCACCCCTCCACTTT
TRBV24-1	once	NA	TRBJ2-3	CATSRVSTDTQYF	TGTGCCACCAGCAGGGTTAGCACAGATACGCAGTATTTT
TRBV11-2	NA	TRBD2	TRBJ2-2	CASRLNLRAGKFSGELFF	TGTGCCAGCAGGCTTAACTTGAGAGCGGGAAAGTTTTCGGGGGAGCTGTTTTTT
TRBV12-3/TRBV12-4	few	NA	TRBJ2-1	CASSLAGRNEQFF	TGTGCCAGCAGTTTAGCGGGCCGTAATGAGCAGTTCTTC
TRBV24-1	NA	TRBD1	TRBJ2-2	CATSGRTGNTGELFF	TGTGCCACCAGTGGCCGGACAGGGAACACCGGGGAGCTGTTTTTT
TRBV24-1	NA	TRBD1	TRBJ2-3	CATRPTGVEADTQYF	TGTGCCACCAGGCCGACAGGGGTGGAGGCAGATACGCAGTATTTT
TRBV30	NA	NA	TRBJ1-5	CAWSPRVGQPQHF	TGTGCCTGGAGCCCCAGGGTAGGTCAGCCCCAGCATTTT
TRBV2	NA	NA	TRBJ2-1	CASRGFSYNEQFF	TGTGCCAGCCGGGGATTCTCCTACAATGAGCAGTTCTTC
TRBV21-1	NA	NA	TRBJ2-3	CASSKVRPGGVSPSTDTQYF	TGTGCCAGCAGCAAAGTTAGGCCAGGGGGCGTGTCACCTAGCACAGATACGCAGTATTTT
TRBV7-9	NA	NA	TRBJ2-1	CATRGWLEGNNEQFF	TGTGCCACCAGAGGGTGGCTGGAGGGTAACAATGAGCAGTTCTTC
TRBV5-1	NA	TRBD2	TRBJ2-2	CASSLFSGPLPLGGELFF	TGCGCCAGCAGCTTGTTTAGCGGGCCCCTTCCACTGGGCGGGGAGCTGTTTTTT
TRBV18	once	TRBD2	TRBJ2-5	CASSPRTSGQETQYF	TGTGCCAGCTCACCAAGGACTAGCGGTCAAGAGACCCAGTACTTC
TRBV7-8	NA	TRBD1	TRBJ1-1	CASSLATGANTEAFF	TGTGCCAGCAGCTTGGCTACAGGGGCAAACACTGAAGCTTTCTTT
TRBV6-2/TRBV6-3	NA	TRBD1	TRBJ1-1	CASSYSYETGGAETEAFF	TGTGCCAGCAGTTACTCGTATGAGACAGGGGGCGCGGAAACTGAAGCTTTCTTT
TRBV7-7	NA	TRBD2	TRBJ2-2	CASSHTPRLAMNTGELFF	TGTGCCAGCAGCCATACTCCGAGACTAGCCATGAACACCGGGGAGCTGTTTTTT
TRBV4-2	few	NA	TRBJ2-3	CASSQELLEITDTQYF	TGTGCCAGCAGCCAAGAACTACTGGAAATCACAGATACGCAGTATTTT
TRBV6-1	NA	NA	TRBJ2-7	CASSDPSSSYEQYF	TGTGCCAGCAGTGATCCTAGCTCATCCTACGAGCAGTACTTC
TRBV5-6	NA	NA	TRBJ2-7	CASSLVYVGGEQYF	TGTGCCAGCAGCTTGGTATATGTAGGAGGCGAGCAGTACTTC
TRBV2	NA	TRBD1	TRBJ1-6	CASLRDSSNSPLHF	TGTGCCAGCCTCCGGGACAGCAGTAATTCACCCCTCCACTTT
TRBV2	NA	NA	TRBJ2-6	CASSRGSGANVLTF	TGTGCCAGCAGTAGAGGCTCTGGGGCCAACGTCCTGACTTTC
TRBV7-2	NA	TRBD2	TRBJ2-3	CASSFRREAKDTQYF	TGTGCCAGCAGCTTTCGGCGGGAGGCAAAAGATACGCAGTATTTT
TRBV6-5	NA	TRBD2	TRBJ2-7	CASSYGTSEYEQYF	TGTGCCAGCAGTTACGGGACTAGCGAATACGAGCAGTACTTC
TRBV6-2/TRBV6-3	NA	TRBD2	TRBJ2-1	CASSYGPRLAVLSYNEQFF	TGTGCCAGCAGTTACGGGCCCAGACTAGCGGTCCTTTCCTACAATGAGCAGTTCTTC
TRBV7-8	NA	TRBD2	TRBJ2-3	CASSYTSGTQYF	TGTGCCAGCAGCTACACTAGCGGTACGCAGTATTTT
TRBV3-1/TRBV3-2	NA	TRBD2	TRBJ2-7	CASSRETTSGRQYF	TGTGCCAGCAGCCGAGAGACGACTAGCGGGAGGCAGTACTTC
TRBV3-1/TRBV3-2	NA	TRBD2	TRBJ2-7	CASSQGAGGKQYF	TGTGCCAGCAGCCAAGGAGCGGGAGGGAAGCAGTACTTC
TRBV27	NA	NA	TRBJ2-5	CASRPEVWGHSETQYF	TGTGCCAGCAGACCGGAAGTTTGGGGACACTCGGAGACCCAGTACTTC
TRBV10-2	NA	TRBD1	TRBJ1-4	CASTTGVSNEKLFF	TGCGCCAGCACTACAGGGGTATCTAATGAAAAACTGTTTTTT
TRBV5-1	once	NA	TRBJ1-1	CASSLDSRNTEAFF	TGCGCCAGCAGCTTGGACTCACGGAACACTGAAGCTTTCTTT
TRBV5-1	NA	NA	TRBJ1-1	CASSSREVSTEAFF	TGCGCCAGCAGCTCCAGGGAGGTAAGCACTGAAGCTTTCTTT
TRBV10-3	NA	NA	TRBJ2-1	CAISAGGQGIGEQFF	TGTGCCATCAGCGCCGGTGGGCAGGGAATTGGTGAGCAGTTCTTC